One TCR beta chain is described in this entry. Its antigen target is currently unknown. Base qualities are not provided; no much larger clone lies one nucleotide away. Its CDR3 holds 14 amino acids, cysteine through phenylalanine. Only CDR3 DNA is held: 42 bases, read in frame from base 1. The V end loses 3 bases and the J end loses 0 bases, and a stretch of 9 bases separates them. Per the germline V gene (reference sequence), MNHEY is the CDR1 and SMNVEV is the CDR2. The hyperthyroidism patients were between 18 and 65 years old and newly diagnosed, with a disease duration of less than 2 months. Exclusion was applied to patients with uncontrolled infections, other autoimmune diseases, pregnancy or lactation. Diagnoses relied on clinical symptoms, serum thyroxine and TRAb, thyroid ultrasound and orbital computed tomography. Blood from progressor patients was drawn when they were first diagnosed with hyperthyroidism, before any ophthalmopathy symptoms appeared. Ficoll-Paque density gradient centrifugation was used to isolate PBMCs from 9.5 to 10 ml of fresh peripheral blood. Progressor patients were first diagnosed with Graves' hyperthyroidism and then developed ophthalmopathy during follow-up. Total RNA was extracted with Trizol reagent, and quality was checked on an Agilent 2100 Bioanalyzer.

This record comes from a study of T cells in Graves' hyperthyroidism and ophthalmopathy (dated by TCRdb to about 2019). Study-level background: Peripheral blood was sampled at the time of initial diagnosis, prior to any treatment. To identify TCR V-J signatures that set the groups apart, the researchers used a discovery cohort of about a hundred patients, made up of under 45 with Graves' ophthalmopathy and approximately 57 with stable Graves' hyperthyroidism. Prospective prediction of ophthalmopathy was tested in an independent validation cohort consisting of 18 to 20 hyperthyroidism patients and around 16 patients who later progressed to ophthalmopathy. The roughly 90 discovery patients were divided at random into training and test sets in a 7:3 ratio. In more than 5 Graves' hyperthyroidism patients, the study also compared T-cell repertoires from thyroid tissue with T-cell repertoires from blood. After blood sampling, hyperthyroidism patients were treated with methimazole at a starting dose of 30 mg daily, and ophthalmopathy patients were treated with high-dose intravenous methylprednisolone. According to the paper, TCR Vbeta CDR3 sequencing was carried out on approximately 140 peripheral blood samples, which came from fewer than 50 ophthalmopathy, 80 or so hyperthyroidism and about 17 progressor patients. Overall study outcomes, separate from this receptor: A 13 V-J signature model separated ophthalmopathy from stable hyperthyroidism, with about 90% sensitivity and 81.08% specificity in cross-validation and 80%/75% in testing. Blood samples also contained most of the expanded thyroid clonotypes (frequency above 0.001), which suggests that blood repertoires may reflect thyroid immune responses. No statistical method was used to fix the sample size in advance, and group allocation was not hidden from the investigators. In validation, the model predicted progression to ophthalmopathy a median of about 6.8 months before onset, with about 67% sensitivity and roughly 72% specificity.

The TCR beta CDR3 regions were amplified from RNA transcripts. The first round of RT-PCR for the TCR CDR3 was performed with the HTBI primer set and the Qiagen OneStep RT-PCR kit. A second multiplex PCR round built the libraries, followed by size selection and purification. The libraries were sequenced on an Illumina HiSeq2000 using paired-end 100 bp reads. The original pipeline was this. SOAPnuke was used to process the raw data, with reads discarded if the reads contained adapters or uncalled bases, had a mean Phred below 15, or lacked an exact constant-primer or identifier match. COPE v1.2.5 was used to merge the high-quality paired reads, and each unique nucleotide sequence was defined as a clonotype. MiTCR v1.1 was used to align the clonotypes against IMGT TRBV, TRBD and TRBJ reference segments. The analysis included only V-J combinations with a frequency above 0.0001, which together covered around 99% of the repertoires. The TCS score was defined as F50 (clonal expansion) divided by E x V (chaos), with BLOSUM62-based TCRdist calculated between CDR3 peptides within each V-J. Welch's t-statistics and random forest reduced 500 to 550 V-J features to around 14, which were used in a naive Bayes classifier (R e1071). TCRdb handled the public reads itself, with Q25 trimming in fastp and clone calling in MiXCR, and kept productive beta chains. All rows with the same CDR3 protein become a single entry with the most common DNA and genes. The V and J calls were not made by the authors but by TCRdb's processing. The sample records approximately 370,000 distinct CDR3 sequences, about a sixth of which are singletons. The ten largest clones capture around 35% of the sample.

The chain employs TRBV27 and TRBJ2-7, with the D gene call left open. The sequence derives from a woman aged 25-40 years with Graves' hyperthyroidism that later progressed to Graves' ophthalmopathy. Input material: blood. The bases read TGTGCCAGCAGTTTGATCCAAAGCTCCTACGAGCAGTACTTC. This encodes CASSLIQSSYEQYF.